The rows below give T cell receptor beta chains drawn from one sample of a study of a mutant IDH1 vaccine in newly diagnosed glioma. TCRdb keeps only in-frame clones here, not all; method: immunoSEQ multiplex PCR. This repertoire shows approximately 36,000 clones, more than 90% found once; its top ten account for more than 15%. Here the sequenced sample was PBMCs, taken from a glioma patient treated with radiotherapy, temozolomide or both. These TCRs come from a man aged 18-30 years with glioma. The CDR3 runs from the conserved cysteine through the conserved F or W. A D gene is named only where the DNA matches it firmly.

J | V | D | CDR3
TRBJ2-5 | TRBV6-5 | NA | CAIPPSAYF
TRBJ1-1 | TRBV5-6 | TRBD1 | CASSPSGGLLNTEAFF
TRBJ2-7 | TRBV10-1 | NA | CASSAPHGYEQYF
TRBJ2-2 | TRBV6-4 | NA | CASSDDTNTGELFF
TRBJ2-3 | TRBV9 | NA | CASSLIAVGTDTQYF
TRBJ2-7 | TRBV25-1 | NA | CASSESGFEGKQYF
TRBJ1-2 | TRBV7-9 | NA | CASSPGRKDNYGYTF
TRBJ1-2 | TRBV30 | TRBD1 | CAWGEQGETNYGYTF
TRBJ1-5 | TRBV27 | NA | CASRPAGLNQPQHF
TRBJ2-7 | TRBV10-2 | TRBD1 | CASSESTGLVYEQYF
TRBJ1-4 | TRBV6-1 | NA | CASSEAHVGEKLFF
TRBJ1-1 | TRBV23-1 | NA | CASSQSRLTQNAEAFF
TRBJ2-1 | TRBV5-1 | TRBD2 | CASATGGAPHNEQFF
TRBJ1-5 | TRBV5-1 | NA | CASSLDVDQPQHF
TRBJ2-5 | TRBV5-1 | NA | CASSLGSQPDQETQYF
TRBJ2-7 | TRBV6-1 | TRBD1 | CASSERQGLCEQYF
TRBJ1-5 | TRBV6-6 | NA | CASSPDPQIGSQHF
TRBJ1-1 | TRBV5-4 | NA | CASSLYKGTNTEAFF
TRBJ2-1 | TRBV5-1 | TRBD2 | CASSKSGSSYNEQFF
TRBJ1-2 | TRBV5-6 | NA | CASSFSPGVNYGYTF
TRBJ1-2 | TRBV6-5 | NA | CASSVRGRGYTF
TRBJ1-1 | TRBV28 | NA | CASSFTGSPEAFF
TRBJ2-5 | TRBV5-4 | NA | CASSLIGPGETQYF
TRBJ2-3 | TRBV10-3 | NA | CAISGGQSTDTQYF
TRBJ2-5 | TRBV27 | TRBD1 | CASRQGDAETQYF
TRBJ2-7 | TRBV4-2 | TRBD2 | CASSQDPAGAPYEQYF
TRBJ2-4 | TRBV30 | NA | CAWSVRSRAGGRYF
TRBJ2-5 | TRBV9 | NA | CASSLRGLQETQYF
TRBJ1-1 | TRBV5-1 | TRBD1 | CASSLGGTADTEAFF